These T cell receptor beta chains were read from a single sample in a study of blood T cell repertoires in COVID-19. Sequenced by immunoSEQ multiplex PCR; TCRdb stores in-frame clones only, minus some. The data contain about 210,000 clones, 84% of them seen just once; the ten biggest clones take up 7.5% to 8%. Sequenced material: peripheral blood. Receptor source: a woman aged 50 to 60 with active or convalescent COVID-19. The CDR3 runs from the conserved cysteine through the conserved F or W. A D gene is named only where the DNA matches it firmly. Not all rows give a size; the values are once, few, many and, for expanded clones, a class.

CDR3nt | CDR3aa | v_gene | abundance | d_gene | j_gene
TGTGCCAGCAGCTTAGATAGTATTGGACAGGGGTATGAGCAGTTCTTC | CASSLDSIGQGYEQFF | TRBV11-2 | . | TRBD1 | TRBJ2-1
TGTGCCAGCAGTGACCCAGGGGGCCGGTATGGCTACACCTTC | CASSDPGGRYGYTF | TRBV6-1 | . | TRBD1 | TRBJ1-2
TGCGCCAGCAGTGGTGGGACAGGGGAGTACGAGCAGTACTTC | CASSGGTGEYEQYF | TRBV10-1 | . | TRBD1 | TRBJ2-7
TGTGCCAGCAGCCAAGGTTCGGCAGGGCTCACAGATACGCAGTATTTT | CASSQGSAGLTDTQYF | TRBV3-1/TRBV3-2 | . | . | TRBJ2-3
TGTGCCAGCTCACCGAACAGGAACTCTGGAAACACCATATATTTT | CASSPNRNSGNTIYF | TRBV18 | . | . | TRBJ1-3
TGTGCCAGCAGGGCTATGGGGGCGGTAGGACTGAACACTGAAGCTTTCTTT | CASRAMGAVGLNTEAFF | TRBV28 | . | . | TRBJ1-1
TGCGCCAGCCCCGGCTGCAGGTGGTACTTC | CASPGCRWYF | TRBV10-1 | . | . | TRBJ2-7
TGTGCCACCAGTGATTTGGGGCAGGGGAGTATCGATGAGCAGTTCTTC | CATSDLGQGSIDEQFF | TRBV24-1 | few | . | TRBJ2-1
TGTGCCATCACTAAGGACTATAGTTACAATGAGCAGTTCTTC | CAITKDYSYNEQFF | TRBV10-3 | . | . | TRBJ2-1
TGTGCCAGCAGAAGGACAATCGACATTCAGTACTTC | CASRRTIDIQYF | TRBV2 | . | . | TRBJ2-4
TGTGCCAGCTCAACGAATGGCGGGGGCGAAAGTGGCACTGAAGCTTTCTTT | CASSTNGGGESGTEAFF | TRBV18 | . | . | TRBJ1-1
TGTGCCAGCAGCCCTGACGGGAACGCACAGCCCCAGCATTTT | CASSPDGNAQPQHF | TRBV3-1/TRBV3-2 | . | . | TRBJ1-5
TGTGCCAGCAGCTTTGACACAAGCACAGATACGCAGTATTTT | CASSFDTSTDTQYF | TRBV7-9 | . | . | TRBJ2-3
TGTGCCAGCAGTGAGAGAAAGCAGCCCCAGCATTTT | CASSERKQPQHF | TRBV2 | . | . | TRBJ1-5
TGTGCCAGCAGTTTAGAGATGAACAACTATGGCTACACCTTC | CASSLEMNNYGYTF | TRBV28 | . | . | TRBJ1-2
TGTGCCAGCAGCCAAGGGACAGGGAGTGATGTGGGCTACACCTTC | CASSQGTGSDVGYTF | TRBV3-1/TRBV3-2 | . | TRBD1 | TRBJ1-2
TGTGCCAGCAGCCGCAGGACTAGCGGCCTCACAGATACGCAGTATTTT | CASSRRTSGLTDTQYF | TRBV3-1/TRBV3-2 | once | TRBD2 | TRBJ2-3
TGTGCTAGTAGTGGTCCAGGGGCAAATTCACCCCTCCACTTT | CASSGPGANSPLHF | TRBV12-5 | . | . | TRBJ1-6
TGTGCCAGCAGCCCCATTGGGCAGGACTACTATGGCTACACCTTC | CASSPIGQDYYGYTF | TRBV3-1/TRBV3-2 | once | . | TRBJ1-2
TGTGCCATCAGTGACCCGATGACAGGGGAAAATGGCTACACCTTC | CAISDPMTGENGYTF | TRBV10-3 | . | TRBD1 | TRBJ1-2
TGTGCCAGCACCCAAATTTACATGAACACTGAAGCTTTCTTT | CASTQIYMNTEAFF | TRBV6-5 | . | . | TRBJ1-1
TGTGCCACCAGCCAGAGAGGTAACACTGAAGCTTTCTTT | CATSQRGNTEAFF | TRBV24-1 | . | . | TRBJ1-1
TGCGCCAGCAGCTCGGAAGGACAGGGGGTTTCCGGGGAGCTGTTTTTT | CASSSEGQGVSGELFF | TRBV5-1 | . | TRBD1 | TRBJ2-2
TGTGCCAGCAGCTTAGATAAGGGACAGGGAGTTGATCAGCCCCAGCATTTT | CASSLDKGQGVDQPQHF | TRBV7-7 | . | TRBD1 | TRBJ1-5
TGTGCCAGCAGCCAAGAAAGGACACCCTACTATGGCTACACCTTC | CASSQERTPYYGYTF | TRBV14 | . | . | TRBJ1-2
TGTGCCAGCAGCCCCGGGACAGGGGCCACGGATACGCAGTATTTT | CASSPGTGATDTQYF | TRBV7-9 | . | TRBD1 | TRBJ2-3
TGTGCCAGCAGCGCACGGACAGGGGACGGGGAGCTGTTTTTT | CASSARTGDGELFF | TRBV9 | . | TRBD1 | TRBJ2-2
TGCGCCAGCAGGAGGACAGGAGCTGGAAACACCATATATTTT | CASRRTGAGNTIYF | TRBV5-1 | . | TRBD1 | TRBJ1-3
TGTGCCAGCAGCAGACGAGGAGAGACAGATAGCAATCAGCCCCAGCATTTT | CASSRRGETDSNQPQHF | TRBV21-1 | . | . | TRBJ1-5
TGTGCCATCAGCGACAGGGAAGAGACCCAGTACTTC | CAISDREETQYF | TRBV10-3 | . | TRBD1 | TRBJ2-5
TGTGCCAGCAGCCAAGGTACGACTAGCGGGAGCTACGAGCAGTACTTC | CASSQGTTSGSYEQYF | TRBV3-1/TRBV3-2 | . | TRBD2 | TRBJ2-7
TGTGCCAGCAGCTTCACTAGCGGGAGCGGTGAGCAGTACTTC | CASSFTSGSGEQYF | TRBV11-1 | . | TRBD2 | TRBJ2-7
TGTGCCAGCTCACCAATCGGGACCGGGGGCGAGCAGTACTTC | CASSPIGTGGEQYF | TRBV18 | . | . | TRBJ2-7
TGTGCCAGCAGCGCATCATCCTATGGCTACACCTTC | CASSASSYGYTF | TRBV9 | . | . | TRBJ1-2
TGTGCCATCAGTGAGACCCTAGCGGGAGGGAATTCAAGGACAGATACGCAGTATTTT | CAISETLAGGNSRTDTQYF | TRBV10-3 | . | TRBD2 | TRBJ2-3
TGTGCCAGCAGCAAGGGGCTATCAAATGAGCAGTTCTTC | CASSKGLSNEQFF | TRBV7-6 | . | . | TRBJ2-1
TGTGCCAGTGGTAAGACTGGGTCCAACAATGAGCAGTTCTTC | CASGKTGSNNEQFF | TRBV7-9 | once | . | TRBJ2-1
TGTGCCAGCAGCCATGCGGGGAAGACCCAGTACTTC | CASSHAGKTQYF | TRBV3-1/TRBV3-2 | . | . | TRBJ2-5
TGTGCCAGCAGTCCACAGGGTGTAGGAACTGAAGCTTTCTTT | CASSPQGVGTEAFF | TRBV28 | . | . | TRBJ1-1
TGTGCCACCATGGGATGGGGGGGCGAAGGTGAAAAACTGTTTTTT | CATMGWGGEGEKLFF | TRBV24-1 | . | . | TRBJ1-4
TGTGCTAGTGGTTTGGGGCGGGAGCAGTACTTC | CASGLGREQYF | TRBV12-5 | . | . | TRBJ2-7
TGTGCCAGCAGCTGGGGCAGGGGCGTTGGCGAGACCCAGTACTTC | CASSWGRGVGETQYF | TRBV7-9 | . | . | TRBJ2-5